One and the same sample provided the 9 T cell receptor beta chains below, sequenced in a study of T cells after yellow fever vaccination. Each CDR3 protein is one row after TCRdb ran MiXCR on the 5' RACE reads. Here the sample spans 300,000 to 400,000 distinct CDR3 sequences, 3% to 4.5% being singletons. This specimen consisted of PBMCs, obtained 5 days after the yellow fever booster vaccination. These receptors originate from a man between 18 and 35 years old who received the YFV17D yellow fever vaccine.

Only a few counts were recorded for this clonotype. The V and J genes are TRBV12-3 or TRBV12-4 and TRBJ1-2; D remains ambiguous. The CDR3 totals 13 residues. Trimming removed 6 bases from V and 4 bases from J, with 12 bases in between. This CDR3 reads CASRAAYVYGYTF. CDR3 coding DNA: TGTGCCAGCAGGGCCGCCTATGTCTATGGCTACACCTTC.

This clonotype was seen ten or more times. The gene calls are TRBV7-9 and TRBJ2-7; weak D call: TRBD2 (5 bases). From germline, CDR1 is SEHNR and CDR2 FQNEAQ (reference sequence). The CDR3 has 15 residues. Trimming cost V 6 bases and J 0 bases, with 15 bases left between them. CDR3 coding DNA: TGTGCCAGCAGTCCTCATGCCGGGAACTCCTACGAGCAGTACTTC. This sequence encodes CASSPHAGNSYEQYF. Based on the CDR3 plus reference TRBV7-9 and TRBJ2-7, the full variable domain is DTGVSQNPRHKITKRGQNVTFRCDPISEHNRLYWYRQTLGQGPEFLTYFQNEAQLEKSRLLSDRFSAERPKGSFSTLEIQRTEQGDSAMYLCASSPHAGNSYEQYFGPGTRLTVT.

V and J are TRBV10-2 and TRBJ2-3; D assignment may be TRBD1 or TRBD2 (5 bases each). V was clipped by 11 bases and J by 4 bases, with 22 bases between them. CDR1 WSHSY and CDR2 SAAADI come from the germline V gene. The CDR3 consists of 15 residues. The DNA for the CDR3 is TGCGCCCCCCATCCCGCAGGGAGAGGCTCAGATACGCAGTATTTT. Translation gives CAPHPAGRGSDTQYF.

This clonotype was detected a few times. The chain has TRBV5-1 and TRBJ1-2; TRBD1 is a possible D gene (5 bases). V dropped 4 bases and J dropped 8 bases, with 12 bases sitting between them. This CDR3 spans 12 amino acids. CDR1 and CDR2 (germline): SGHRS, YFSETQ. CDR3 bases: TGCGCCAGCAGCGCCCAGGGTGGCGGCTACACCTTC. Protein product: CASSAQGGGYTF.

The chain's CDR3 is CASPVGYGTGGPHLAEAFF. The CDR3 DNA is TGTGCCTCCCCGGTCGGCTACGGGACAGGGGGCCCCCACCTCGCGGAAGCTTTCTTT. V gene TRBV30 combines with J gene TRBJ1-1; TRBD1 matches at 12 bases. Germline V gene lookup returns CDR1 GTSNPN and CDR2 SVGIG (reference sequence). J was trimmed by 8 bases and V by 7 bases; bases with no gene match: 26. This CDR3 region has 19 residues. Based on the CDR3 plus reference TRBV30 and TRBJ1-1, the full variable domain is SQTIHQWPATLVQPVGSPLSLECTVEGTSNPNLYWYRQAAGRGLQLLFYSVGIGQISSEVPQNLSASRPQDRQFILSSKKLLLSDSGFYLCASPVGYGTGGPHLAEAFFGQGTRLTVV.

The CDR3 is CARGRDYASTDTQYF. DNA for the CDR3: TGTGCCAGGGGCAGGGACTACGCTAGCACAGATACGCAGTATTTT. J is TRBJ2-3 and V is TRBV2; 7 nucleotides match TRBD2. The CDR3 is 15 residues long. V lost 9 bases, J lost 0 bases, and 9 bases stayed unmatched. The V gene's germline CDR1 is SNHLY and CDR2 FYNNEI.

In this sample, this clonotype turned up many times. The rearrangement joins TRBV5-1 to TRBJ1-2; 8 bases are a match to TRBD1. The CDR3 covers 15 residues. V gave up 6 bases and J gave up 7 bases; unmatched junction bases: 14. The germline V gene has CDR1 SGHRS and CDR2 YFSETQ. Written as DNA, the CDR3 is TGCGCCAGCAACCAAGCAGACAGGGGATTCGCTGGCTACACCTTC. Amino acids: CASNQADRGFAGYTF.

This clonotype was observed at least ten times. This chain joins TRBV12-3 or TRBV12-4 and TRBJ2-7; D ambiguous. Trimming took 6 bases from V and 5 from J, leaving 11 bases between them. This CDR3 is 12 amino acids long. Written as DNA, the CDR3 is TGTGCCAGCAGCTCGCGGCGGAACGAGCAGTACGTC. Its translation: CASSSRRNEQYV.

This clonotype was seen a handful of times. The V and J genes are TRBV19 and TRBJ1-2; D is perhaps TRBD1 (6 bases). Trimming cost V 10 bases and J 4 bases, with 22 bases left between them. This CDR3 contains 15 residues. Germline-derived CDR1 and CDR2 are LNHDA and SQIVND (reference sequence). The CDR3 sequence is CATQRRTGWSYGYTF. The CDR3, as DNA: TGTGCCACCCAAAGGAGAACAGGGTGGTCCTATGGCTACACCTTC. The variable domain in full, with the rest retrieved from reference TRBV19 and TRBJ1-2, is DGGITQSPKYLFRKEGQNVTLSCEQNLNHDAMYWYRQDPGQGLRLIYYSQIVNDFQKGDIAEGYSVSREKKESFPLTVTSAQKNPTAFYLCATQRRTGWSYGYTFGSGTRLTVV.